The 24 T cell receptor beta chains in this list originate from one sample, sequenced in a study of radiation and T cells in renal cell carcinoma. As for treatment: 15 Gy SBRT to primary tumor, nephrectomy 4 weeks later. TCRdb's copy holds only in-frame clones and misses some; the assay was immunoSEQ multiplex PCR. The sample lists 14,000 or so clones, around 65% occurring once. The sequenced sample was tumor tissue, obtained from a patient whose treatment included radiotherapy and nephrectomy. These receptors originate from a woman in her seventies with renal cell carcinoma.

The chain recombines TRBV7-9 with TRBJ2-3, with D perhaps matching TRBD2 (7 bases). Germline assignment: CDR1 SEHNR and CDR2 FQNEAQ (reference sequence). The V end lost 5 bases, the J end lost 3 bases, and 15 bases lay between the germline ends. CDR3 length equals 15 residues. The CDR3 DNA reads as TGTGCCAGCAGCCCCATGGGGGGGCAGACAGATACGCAGTATTTT. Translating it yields CASSPMGGQTDTQYF.

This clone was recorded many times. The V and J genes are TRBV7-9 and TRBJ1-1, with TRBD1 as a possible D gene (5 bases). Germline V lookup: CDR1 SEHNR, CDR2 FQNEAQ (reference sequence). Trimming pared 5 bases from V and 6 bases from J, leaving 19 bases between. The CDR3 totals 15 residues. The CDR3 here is CASSPEGGLGAEAFF. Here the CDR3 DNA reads TGTGCCAGCAGCCCCGAGGGCGGGTTAGGGGCTGAAGCTTTCTTT. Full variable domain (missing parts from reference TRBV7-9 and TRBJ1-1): DTGVSQNPRHKITKRGQNVTFRCDPISEHNRLYWYRQTLGQGPEFLTYFQNEAQLEKSRLLSDRFSAERPKGSFSTLEIQRTEQGDSAMYLCASSPEGGLGAEAFFGQGTRLTVV.

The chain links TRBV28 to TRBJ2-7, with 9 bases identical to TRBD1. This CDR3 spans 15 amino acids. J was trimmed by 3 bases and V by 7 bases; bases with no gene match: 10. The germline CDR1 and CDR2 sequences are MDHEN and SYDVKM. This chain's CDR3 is CASNPPRTGVYEQYF. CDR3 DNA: TGTGCCAGCAATCCCCCTAGGACAGGGGTCTACGAGCAGTACTTC. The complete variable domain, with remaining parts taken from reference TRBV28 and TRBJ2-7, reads DVKVTQSSRYLVKRTGEKVFLECVQDMDHENMFWYRQDPGLGLRLIYFSYDVKMKEKGDIPEGYSVSREKKERFSLILESASTNQTSMYLCASNPPRTGVYEQYFGPGTRLTVT.

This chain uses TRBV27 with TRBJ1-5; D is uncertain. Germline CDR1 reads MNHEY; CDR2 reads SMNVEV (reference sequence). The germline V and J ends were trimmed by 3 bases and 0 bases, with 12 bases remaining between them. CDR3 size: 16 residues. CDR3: CASSFSLTGSNQPQHF. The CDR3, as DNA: TGTGCCAGCAGTTTCTCTCTCACGGGTAGCAATCAGCCCCAGCATTTT.

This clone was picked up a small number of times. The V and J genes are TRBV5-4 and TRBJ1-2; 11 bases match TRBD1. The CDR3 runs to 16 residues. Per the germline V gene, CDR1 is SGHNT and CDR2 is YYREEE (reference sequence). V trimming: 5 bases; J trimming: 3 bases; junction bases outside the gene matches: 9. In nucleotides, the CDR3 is TGTGCCAGCAGTAGAGGACAGGGGGCGGGCGACTATGGCTACACCTTC. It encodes CASSRGQGAGDYGYTF.

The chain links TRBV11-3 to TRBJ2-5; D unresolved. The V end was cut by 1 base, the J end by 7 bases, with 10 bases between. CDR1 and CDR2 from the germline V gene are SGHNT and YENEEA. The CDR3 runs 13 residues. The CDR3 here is CASSLARSGTQYF. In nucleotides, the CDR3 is TGTGCCAGCAGCTTAGCAAGGTCCGGGACCCAGTACTTC. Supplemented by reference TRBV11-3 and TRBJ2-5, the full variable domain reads EAGVVQSPRYKIIEKKQPVAFWCNPISGHNTLYWYLQNLGQGPELLIRYENEEAVDDSQLPKDRFSAERLKGVDSTLKIQPAELGDSAVYLCASSLARSGTQYFGPGTRLLVL.

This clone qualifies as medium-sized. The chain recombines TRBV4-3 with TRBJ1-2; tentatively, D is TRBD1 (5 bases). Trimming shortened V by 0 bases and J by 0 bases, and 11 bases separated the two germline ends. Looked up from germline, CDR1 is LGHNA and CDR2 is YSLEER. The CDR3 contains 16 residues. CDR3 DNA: TGCGCCAGCAGCCAAGATCGAGGGGTCGCTAACTATGGCTACACCTTC. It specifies CASSQDRGVANYGYTF.

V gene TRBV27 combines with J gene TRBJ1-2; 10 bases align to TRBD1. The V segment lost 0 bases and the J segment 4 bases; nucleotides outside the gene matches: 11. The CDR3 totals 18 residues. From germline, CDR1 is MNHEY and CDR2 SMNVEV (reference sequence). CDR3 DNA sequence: TGTGCCAGCAGTTTATCGAGTTCCCGGGACAGGGGATCCTATGGCTACACCTTC. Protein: CASSLSSSRDRGSYGYTF.

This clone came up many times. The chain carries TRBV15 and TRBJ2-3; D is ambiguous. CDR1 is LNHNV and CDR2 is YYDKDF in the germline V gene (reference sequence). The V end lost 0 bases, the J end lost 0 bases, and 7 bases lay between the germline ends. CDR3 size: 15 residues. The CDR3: CATSREATSTDTQYF. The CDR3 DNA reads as TGTGCCACCAGCAGAGAGGCCACTAGCACAGATACGCAGTATTTT. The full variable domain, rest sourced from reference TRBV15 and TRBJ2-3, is DAMVIQNPRYQVTQFGKPVTLSCSQTLNHNVMYWYQQKSSQAPKLLFHYYDKDFNNEADTPDNFQSRRPNTSFCFLDIRSPGLGDTAMYLCATSREATSTDTQYFGPGTRLTVL.

CDR3: CASSLEAHLGQAYGYTF. CDR3 nucleotides: TGTGCCAGCAGCTTAGAAGCCCACCTTGGACAGGCGTATGGCTACACCTTC. This chain joins TRBV7-6 and TRBJ1-2; TRBD1 matches at 7 bases. The ends lost 1 base at V and 5 bases at J; junction bases unmatched: 13. CDR1 is SGHVS, CDR2 FNYEAQ, per germline. The CDR3 sequence is 17 residues long.

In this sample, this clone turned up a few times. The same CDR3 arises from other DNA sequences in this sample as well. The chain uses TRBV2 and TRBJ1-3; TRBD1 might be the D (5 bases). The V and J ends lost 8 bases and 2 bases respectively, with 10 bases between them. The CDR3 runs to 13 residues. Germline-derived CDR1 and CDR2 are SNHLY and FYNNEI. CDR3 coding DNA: TGTGCCAGCGGTACAGGTCCTGGAAACACCATATATTTT. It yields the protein CASGTGPGNTIYF. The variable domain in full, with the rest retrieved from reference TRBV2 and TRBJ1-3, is EPEVTQTPSHQVTQMGQEVILRCVPISNHLYFYWYRQILGQKVEFLVSFYNNEISEKSEIFDDQFSVERPDGSNFTLKIRSTKLEDSAMYFCASGTGPGNTIYFGEGSWLTVV.

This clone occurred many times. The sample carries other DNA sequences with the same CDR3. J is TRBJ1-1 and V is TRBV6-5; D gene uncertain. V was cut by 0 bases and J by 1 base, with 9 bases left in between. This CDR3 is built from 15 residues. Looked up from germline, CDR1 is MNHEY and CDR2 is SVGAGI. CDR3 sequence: CASSYSTRRNTEAFF. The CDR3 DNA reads TGTGCCAGCAGTTACTCGACCAGGCGGAACACTGAAGCTTTCTTT.

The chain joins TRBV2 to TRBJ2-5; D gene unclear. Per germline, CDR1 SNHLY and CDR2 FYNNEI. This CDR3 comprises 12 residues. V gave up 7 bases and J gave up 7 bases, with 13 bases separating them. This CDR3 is CASIQLGRTQYF. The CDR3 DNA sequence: TGTGCCAGCATACAGTTAGGACGGACCCAGTACTTC.

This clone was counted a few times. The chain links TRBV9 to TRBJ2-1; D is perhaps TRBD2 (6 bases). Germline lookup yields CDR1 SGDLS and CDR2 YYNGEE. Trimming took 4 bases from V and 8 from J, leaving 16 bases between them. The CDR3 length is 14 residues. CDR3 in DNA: TGTGCCAGCAGCCCCGGGGGACCGGACTATGAGCAGTTCTTC. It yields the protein CASSPGGPDYEQFF.

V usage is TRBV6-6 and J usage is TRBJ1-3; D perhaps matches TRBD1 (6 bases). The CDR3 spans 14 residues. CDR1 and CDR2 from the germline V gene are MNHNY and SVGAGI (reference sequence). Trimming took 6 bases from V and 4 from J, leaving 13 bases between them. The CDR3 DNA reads TGTGCCAGCAGACCCGGACAGCTGGGAAACACCATATATTTT. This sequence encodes CASRPGQLGNTIYF.

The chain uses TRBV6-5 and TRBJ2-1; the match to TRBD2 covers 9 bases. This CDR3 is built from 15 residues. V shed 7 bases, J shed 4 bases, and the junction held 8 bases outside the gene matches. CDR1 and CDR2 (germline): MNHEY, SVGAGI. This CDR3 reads CASTAGGPFYNEQFF. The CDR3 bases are TGTGCCAGCACCGCGGGAGGGCCGTTTTACAATGAGCAGTTCTTC.

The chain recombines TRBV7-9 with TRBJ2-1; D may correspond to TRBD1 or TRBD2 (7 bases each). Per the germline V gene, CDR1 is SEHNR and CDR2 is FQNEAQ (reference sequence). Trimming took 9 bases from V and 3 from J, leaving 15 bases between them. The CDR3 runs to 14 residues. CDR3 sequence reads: CASEGGGLYNEQFF. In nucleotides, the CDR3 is TGTGCCAGTGAGGGAGGGGGCCTCTACAATGAGCAGTTCTTC.

Here the CDR3 reads CASSTSGYITGELFF. In nucleotides, the CDR3 is TGTGCCAGCAGCACCTCCGGGTATATAACCGGGGAGCTGTTTTTT. The chain joins TRBV9 to TRBJ2-2; D remains unclear. The CDR3 consists of 15 residues. V was shortened by 4 bases and J by 5 bases, with 15 bases between the two germline ends. CDR1 and CDR2 (germline): SGDLS, YYNGEE. Variable domain in full (rest from reference TRBV9 and TRBJ2-2): DSGVTQTPKHLITATGQRVTLRCSPRSGDLSVYWYQQSLDQGLQFLIQYYNGEERAKGNILERFSAQQFPDLHSELNLSSLELGDSALYFCASSTSGYITGELFFGEGSRLTVL.

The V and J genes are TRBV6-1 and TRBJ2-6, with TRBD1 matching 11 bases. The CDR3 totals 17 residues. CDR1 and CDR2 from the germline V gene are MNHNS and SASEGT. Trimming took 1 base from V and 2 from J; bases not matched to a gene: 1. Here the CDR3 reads CASSEGTGGAGANVLTF. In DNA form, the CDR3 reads TGTGCCAGCAGTGAAGGGACAGGGGGCGCTGGGGCCAACGTCCTGACTTTC.

The CDR3 loop reads CASSQAAGGTYEQYF. The CDR3 DNA is TGCGCCAGCAGCCAAGCGGCGGGGGGAACCTACGAGCAGTACTTC. This rearrangement joins TRBV4-1 to TRBJ2-7; TRBD2 agrees at 8 bases. The CDR3 is made up of 15 amino acids. The V and J ends lost 1 base and 2 bases, in that order; junction bases with no gene match: 4. Germline V gives CDR1 MGHRA, CDR2 YSYEKL.

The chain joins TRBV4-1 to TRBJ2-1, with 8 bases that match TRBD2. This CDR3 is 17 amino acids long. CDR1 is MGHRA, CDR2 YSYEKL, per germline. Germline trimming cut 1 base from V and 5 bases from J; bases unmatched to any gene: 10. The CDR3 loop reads CASSQVPGGGLNNEQFF. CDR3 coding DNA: TGCGCCAGCAGCCAAGTTCCGGGCGGGGGGCTGAACAATGAGCAGTTCTTC.

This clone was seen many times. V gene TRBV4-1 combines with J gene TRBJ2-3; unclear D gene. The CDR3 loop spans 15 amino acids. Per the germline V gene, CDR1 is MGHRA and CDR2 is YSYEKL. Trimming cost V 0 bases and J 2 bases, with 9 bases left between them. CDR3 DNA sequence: TGCGCCAGCAGCCAAGATGACGCAATCACAGATACGCAGTATTTT. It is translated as CASSQDDAITDTQYF.

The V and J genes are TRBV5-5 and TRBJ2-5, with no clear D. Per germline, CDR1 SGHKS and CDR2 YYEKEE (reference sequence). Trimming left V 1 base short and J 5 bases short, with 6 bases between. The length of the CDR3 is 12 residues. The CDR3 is CASSLLGETQYF. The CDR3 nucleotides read TGTGCCAGCAGCTTGTTAGGGGAGACCCAGTACTTC.

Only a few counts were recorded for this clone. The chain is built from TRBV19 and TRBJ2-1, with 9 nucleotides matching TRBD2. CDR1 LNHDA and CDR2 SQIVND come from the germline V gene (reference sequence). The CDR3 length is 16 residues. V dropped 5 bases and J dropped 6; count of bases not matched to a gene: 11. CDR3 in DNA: TGTGCCAGTAGTGAAGGGGGACTAGCCGCCGGCAATGAGCAGTTCTTC. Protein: CASSEGGLAAGNEQFF.